This TCR beta chain was obtained from a study of blood T cell repertoires in COVID-19. Study at large: Italy, Spain and the United States were the sources of the convalescent and acute COVID-19 samples. Sample material is recorded as cDNA or gDNA derived from T cells, B-cell-depleted T cells, or PBMCs.

Trimming took 3 bases from V and 7 from J; bases not matched to a gene: 3. From germline, CDR1 is SGHVS and CDR2 FQNEAQ. The CDR3 has 13 residues. In the original processing: Reference gene primer amplification yielded estimated nucleated cell counts. Assay: immunoSEQ multiplex PCR; the TCRdb copy retains only in-frame clones and omits some. V, J and clone size derive from that table, while D and trimming were established from the DNA sequence. The sample shows approximately 200,000 clones, roughly four fifths of them seen only once. The V and J genes are TRBV7-8 and TRBJ2-4; the match to TRBD2 covers 7 bases. This receptor was obtained from a woman aged 25 to 39 with acute or convalescent COVID-19. The sequenced material came from peripheral blood. CDR3 region: CASSFQGGNIQYF. In nucleotides, the CDR3 is TGTGCCAGCAGCTTCCAGGGAGGGAACATTCAGTACTTC.